The entry below gives a single T cell receptor (beta chain) sequence along with its context. Its antigen is as yet unknown. Germline lookup yields CDR1 SGDLS and CDR2 YYNGEE. V was clipped by 7 bases and J by 0 bases, with 13 bases between them. CDR3 length: 14 amino acids. Depths of 1 in 200,000 to 1 in 1 million T cells were the sequencing target. Clones were sequenced by immunoSEQ multiplex PCR, and TCRdb holds only the in-frame ones, with some missing. The sample has a few hundred thousand clones, about 77% seen once. The record originates from a study of cytotoxic CD8 clonotypes in ibrutinib-treated CLL. Background on the study: Samples yielded averages of around 280,000 productive templates and about 89,000 productive rearrangements. Study-wide results and caveats: Higher clonality was seen at ibrutinib response and a return toward baseline at progression.

Genomic DNA (around 2 micrograms) was obtained from cryopreserved PBMCs for construction of TCR beta libraries. The material sequenced was PBMCs, taken before ibrutinib treatment. This chain links TRBV9 with TRBJ2-5; D is perhaps TRBD1 or TRBD2 (6 bases each). The TCR originated in a human donor with chronic lymphocytic leukemia. For the CDR3, the DNA is TGTGCCAGCTCATTCGGGGGCAACCAAGAGACCCAGTACTTC. The encoded protein is CASSFGGNQETQYF.